This TCR beta chain was obtained from a study of T-cell reconstitution after alpha-beta-depleted transplantation in children. The CDR3 extends over 16 amino acids. Germline CDR1 is DFQATT and CDR2 is SNEGSKA (reference sequence). Trimming removed 6 bases at V and 5 bases at J, with 23 bases between. This clonotype appeared many times. Preparation of the TCRbeta library was carried out with unique molecular identifiers. MiXCR was run by TCRdb on the PCR reads, yielding one entry per CDR3 protein. The table lists 600,000 to 700,000 distinct CDR3 sequences, roughly 17% of them singletons. This receptor was identified in a human donor who donated a stem cell graft to a child with acute myeloid leukemia. The starting material was PBMCs from the stem cell graft donor, obtained from the stem cell graft. The rearrangement links TRBV20-1 to TRBJ2-1; D might be TRBD2 (5 bases). In nucleotides, the CDR3 is TGCAGTGCCCCCCGGACTCCCCATCCGAGTGACAATGAGCAGTTCTTC. It is translated as CSAPRTPHPSDNEQFF.